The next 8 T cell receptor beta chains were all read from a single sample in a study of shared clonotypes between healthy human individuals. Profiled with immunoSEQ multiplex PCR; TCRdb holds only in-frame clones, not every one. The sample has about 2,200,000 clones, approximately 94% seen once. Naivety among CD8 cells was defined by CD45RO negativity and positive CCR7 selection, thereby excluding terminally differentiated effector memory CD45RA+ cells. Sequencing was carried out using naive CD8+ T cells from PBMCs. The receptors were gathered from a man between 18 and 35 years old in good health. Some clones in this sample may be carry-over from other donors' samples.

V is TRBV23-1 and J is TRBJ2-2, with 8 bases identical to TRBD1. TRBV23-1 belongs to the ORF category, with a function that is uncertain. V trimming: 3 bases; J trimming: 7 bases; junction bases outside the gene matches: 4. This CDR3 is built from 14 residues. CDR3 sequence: CASSQGQDRGELFF. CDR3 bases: TGCGCCAGCAGTCAGGGACAGGACCGCGGGGAGCTGTTTTTT.

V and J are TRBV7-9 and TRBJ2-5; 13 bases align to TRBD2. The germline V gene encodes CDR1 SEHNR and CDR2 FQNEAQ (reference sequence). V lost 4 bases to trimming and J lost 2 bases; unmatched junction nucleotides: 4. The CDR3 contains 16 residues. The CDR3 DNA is TGTGCCAGCAGCTCTGGACTAGCGGGAGTGCAAGAGACCCAGTACTTC. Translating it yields CASSSGLAGVQETQYF.

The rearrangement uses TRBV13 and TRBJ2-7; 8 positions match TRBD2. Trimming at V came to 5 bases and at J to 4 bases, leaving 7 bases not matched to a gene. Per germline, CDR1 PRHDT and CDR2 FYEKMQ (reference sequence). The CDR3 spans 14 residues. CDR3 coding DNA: TGTGCCAGCAGCCTACGGACTAGCAGGTACGAGCAGTACTTC. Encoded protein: CASSLRTSRYEQYF.

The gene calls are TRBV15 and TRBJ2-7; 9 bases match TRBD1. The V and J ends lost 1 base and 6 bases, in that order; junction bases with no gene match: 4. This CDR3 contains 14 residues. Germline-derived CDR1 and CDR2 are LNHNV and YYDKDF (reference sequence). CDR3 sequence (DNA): TGTGCCACCAGCAGAGGGGACAGGGAGGGCGAGCAGTACTTC. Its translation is CATSRGDREGEQYF. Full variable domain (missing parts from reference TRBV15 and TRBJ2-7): DAMVIQNPRYQVTQFGKPVTLSCSQTLNHNVMYWYQQKSSQAPKLLFHYYDKDFNNEADTPDNFQSRRPNTSFCFLDIRSPGLGDTAMYLCATSRGDREGEQYFGPGTRLTVT.

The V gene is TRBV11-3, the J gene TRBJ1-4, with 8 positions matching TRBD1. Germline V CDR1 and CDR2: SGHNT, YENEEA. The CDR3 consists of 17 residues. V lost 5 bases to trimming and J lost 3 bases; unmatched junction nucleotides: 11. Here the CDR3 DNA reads TGTGCCAGCAGCCCATGGACAGGGCGGGAGTCTAATGAAAAACTGTTTTTT. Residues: CASSPWTGRESNEKLFF.

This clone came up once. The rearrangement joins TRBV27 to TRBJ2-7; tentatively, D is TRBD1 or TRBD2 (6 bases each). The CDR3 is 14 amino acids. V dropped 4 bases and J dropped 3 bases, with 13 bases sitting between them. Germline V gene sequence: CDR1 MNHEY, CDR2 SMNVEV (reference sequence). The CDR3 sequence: CASSYPGAGYEQYF. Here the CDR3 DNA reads TGTGCCAGCAGTTATCCGGGGGCGGGCTACGAGCAGTACTTC.

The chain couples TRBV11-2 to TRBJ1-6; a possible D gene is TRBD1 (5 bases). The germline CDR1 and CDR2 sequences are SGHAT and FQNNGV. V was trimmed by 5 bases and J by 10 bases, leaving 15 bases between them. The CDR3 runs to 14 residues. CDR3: CASSPRVSWSPLHF. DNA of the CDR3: TGTGCCAGCAGCCCCAGGGTCTCCTGGTCACCCCTCCACTTT.

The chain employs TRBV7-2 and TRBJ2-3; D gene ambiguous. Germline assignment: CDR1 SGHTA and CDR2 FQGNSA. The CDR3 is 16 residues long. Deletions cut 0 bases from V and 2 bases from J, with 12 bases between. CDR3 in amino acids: CASSLASHRHTDTQYF. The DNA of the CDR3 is TGTGCCAGCAGCTTAGCGTCCCACAGACACACAGATACGCAGTATTTT.